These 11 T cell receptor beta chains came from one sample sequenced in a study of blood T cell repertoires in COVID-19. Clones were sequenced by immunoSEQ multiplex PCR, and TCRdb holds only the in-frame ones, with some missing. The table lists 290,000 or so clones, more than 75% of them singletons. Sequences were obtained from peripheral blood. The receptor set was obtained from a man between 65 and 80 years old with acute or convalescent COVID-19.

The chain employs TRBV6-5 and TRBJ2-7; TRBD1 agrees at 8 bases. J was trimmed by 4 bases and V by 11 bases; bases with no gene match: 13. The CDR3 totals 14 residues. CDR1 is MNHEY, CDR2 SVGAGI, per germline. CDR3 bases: TGTGCCGGGGGGAGGCAGGGGGCTACTTACGAGCAGTACTTC. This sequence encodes CAGGRQGATYEQYF.

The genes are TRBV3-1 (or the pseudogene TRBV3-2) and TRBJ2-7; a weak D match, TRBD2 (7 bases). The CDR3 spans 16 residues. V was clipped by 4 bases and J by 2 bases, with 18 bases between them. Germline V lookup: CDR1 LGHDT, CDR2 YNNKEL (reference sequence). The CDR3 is CASSPGRGRGPYEQYF. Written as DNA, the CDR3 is TGTGCCAGCAGCCCCGGTAGGGGGAGGGGTCCCTACGAGCAGTACTTC.

This chain's CDR3 is CASSHPLRAGTDTQYF. CDR3 nucleotide sequence: TGTGCCAGCTCACATCCCCTGCGCGCCGGCACAGATACGCAGTATTTT. V and J are TRBV18 and TRBJ2-3; no firm D call. Trimming cost V 4 bases and J 1 base, with 15 bases left between them. The CDR3 runs to 16 residues. The germline V gene has CDR1 KGHSH and CDR2 LQKENI. Looking up the rest from reference TRBV18 and TRBJ2-3 gives the full variable domain: NAGVMQNPRHLVRRRGQEARLRCSPMKGHSHVYWYRQLPEEGLKFMVYLQKENIIDESGMPKERFSAEFPKEGPSILRIQQVVRGDSAAYFCASSHPLRAGTDTQYFGPGTRLTVL.

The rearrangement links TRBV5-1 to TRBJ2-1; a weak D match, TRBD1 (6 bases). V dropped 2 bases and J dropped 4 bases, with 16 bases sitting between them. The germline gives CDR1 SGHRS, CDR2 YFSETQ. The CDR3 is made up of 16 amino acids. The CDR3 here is CASSFSSGVSYNEQFF. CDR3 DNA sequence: TGCGCCAGCAGCTTTTCCTCAGGGGTTTCTTACAATGAGCAGTTCTTC.

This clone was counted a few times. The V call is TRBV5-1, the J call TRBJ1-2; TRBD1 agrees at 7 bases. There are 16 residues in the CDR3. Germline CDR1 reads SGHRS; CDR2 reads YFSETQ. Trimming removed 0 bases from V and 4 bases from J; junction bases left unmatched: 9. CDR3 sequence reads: CASSLGGQSKVYGYTF. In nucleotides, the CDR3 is TGCGCCAGCAGCTTGGGGGGACAGAGCAAAGTCTATGGCTACACCTTC.

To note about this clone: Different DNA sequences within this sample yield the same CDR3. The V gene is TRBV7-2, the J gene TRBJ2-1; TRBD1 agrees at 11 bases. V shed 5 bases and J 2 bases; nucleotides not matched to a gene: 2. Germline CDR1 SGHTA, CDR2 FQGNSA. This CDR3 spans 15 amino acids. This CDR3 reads CASSLGQGAYNEQFF. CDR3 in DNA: TGTGCCAGCAGCCTGGGACAGGGGGCCTACAATGAGCAGTTCTTC.

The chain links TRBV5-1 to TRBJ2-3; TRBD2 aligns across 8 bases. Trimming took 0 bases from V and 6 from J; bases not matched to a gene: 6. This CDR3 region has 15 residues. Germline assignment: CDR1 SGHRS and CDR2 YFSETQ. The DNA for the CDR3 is TGCGCCAGCAGCTTGGACGGGAGGGATGGTGATACGCAGTATTTT. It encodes CASSLDGRDGDTQYF.

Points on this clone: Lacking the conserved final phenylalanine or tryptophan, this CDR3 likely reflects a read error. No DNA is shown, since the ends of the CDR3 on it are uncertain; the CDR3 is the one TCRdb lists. The CDR3 loop is CASSPIPEQVFYFAS. The V and J genes are TRBV18 and TRBJ1-1; the table assigns TRBD1, which was not confirmed against the DNA. The germline gives CDR1 KGHSH, CDR2 LQKENI. The length of the CDR3 is 15 amino acids, counting both ends.

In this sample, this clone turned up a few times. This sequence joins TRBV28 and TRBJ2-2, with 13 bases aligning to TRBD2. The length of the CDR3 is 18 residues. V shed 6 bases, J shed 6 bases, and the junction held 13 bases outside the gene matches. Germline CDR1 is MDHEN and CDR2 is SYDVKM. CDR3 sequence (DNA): TGTGCCAGCAGAGGTTCGAGGACTAGCGGGAGATATTCCGGGGAGCTGTTTTTT. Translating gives CASRGSRTSGRYSGELFF. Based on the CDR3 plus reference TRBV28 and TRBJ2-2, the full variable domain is DVKVTQSSRYLVKRTGEKVFLECVQDMDHENMFWYRQDPGLGLRLIYFSYDVKMKEKGDIPEGYSVSREKKERFSLILESASTNQTSMYLCASRGSRTSGRYSGELFFGEGSRLTVL.

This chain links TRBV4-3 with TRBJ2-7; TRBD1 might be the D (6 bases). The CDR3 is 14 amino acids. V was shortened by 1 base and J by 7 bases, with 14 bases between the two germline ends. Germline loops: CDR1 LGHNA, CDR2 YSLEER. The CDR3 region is CASSQGDTPGEQYF. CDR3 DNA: TGCGCCAGCAGCCAAGGGGACACCCCCGGGGAGCAGTACTTC.

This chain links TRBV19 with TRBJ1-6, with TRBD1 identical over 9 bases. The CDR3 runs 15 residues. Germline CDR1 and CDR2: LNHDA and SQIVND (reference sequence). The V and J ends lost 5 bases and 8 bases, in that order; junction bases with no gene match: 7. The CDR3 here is CASSLPGQGHSPLHF. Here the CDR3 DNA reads TGTGCCAGTAGTCTCCCGGGACAGGGACATTCACCCCTCCACTTT. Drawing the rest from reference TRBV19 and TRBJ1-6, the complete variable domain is DGGITQSPKYLFRKEGQNVTLSCEQNLNHDAMYWYRQDPGQGLRLIYYSQIVNDFQKGDIAEGYSVSREKKESFPLTVTSAQKNPTAFYLCASSLPGQGHSPLHFGNGTRLTVT.